The 18 T cell receptor beta chains in this list originate from one sample, sequenced in a study of siplizumab effects on memory and regulatory T cells. Generated by immunoSEQ multiplex PCR, the TCRdb table keeps only in-frame clones and is missing some. This sample has roughly 82,000 clones, with about 91% found just once. The material sequenced was Tregs sorted from blood. The receptors come from a human donor in good health.

The chain links TRBV5-1 to TRBJ2-1; 7 nucleotides agree with TRBD1. The V segment lost 0 bases and the J segment 0 bases; nucleotides outside the gene matches: 6. Germline V gene sequence: CDR1 SGHRS, CDR2 YFSETQ. CDR3 length: 17 residues. The CDR3 is CASSLATGMSSYNEQFF. The CDR3 DNA reads TGCGCCAGCAGCTTGGCGACAGGGATGAGCTCCTACAATGAGCAGTTCTTC.

The J gene is TRBJ1-4, the V gene TRBV4-2, with TRBD1 matching 9 bases. The CDR3 is made up of 15 amino acids. CDR1 is LGHNA and CDR2 is YNFKEQ in the germline V gene. J gave up 8 bases and V 1 base, and 5 bases lay outside the gene matches. CDR3 loop: CASSQGDRVNEKLFF. The CDR3 DNA is TGTGCCAGCAGCCAAGGGGACAGGGTAAACGAAAAACTGTTTTTT.

The CDR3 nucleotides are TGCGCCAGCAGCCCCCCCTCCTACGAGCAGTACTTC. It is translated as CASSPPSYEQYF. The chain combines TRBV5-1 with TRBJ2-7, with unresolved D. V dropped 4 bases and J dropped 0 bases, with 5 bases sitting between them. The CDR3 has 12 amino acids. Germline V lookup: CDR1 SGHRS, CDR2 YFSETQ.

The chain joins TRBV7-3 to TRBJ2-3, with TRBD2 matching over 7 bases. The CDR3 totals 17 residues. Germline V gene lookup returns CDR1 SGHTA and CDR2 FQGTGA. Germline trimming cut 5 bases from V and 4 bases from J; bases unmatched to any gene: 15. The CDR3 sequence is CASSPDYSGGVPDTQYF. The DNA of the CDR3 is TGTGCCAGCAGCCCCGACTATAGTGGGGGGGTTCCAGATACGCAGTATTTT.

J is TRBJ1-5 and V is TRBV5-4, with TRBD1 matching 7 bases. With 4 bases clipped from V and 3 bases from J, the junction kept 4 bases outside the gene matches. This CDR3 is built from 14 residues. Germline V gene data show CDR1 as SGHNT and CDR2 as YYREEE (reference sequence). The CDR3 loop reads CASSGGTDNQPQHF. The CDR3 nucleotides read TGTGCCAGCAGCGGCGGGACAGACAATCAGCCCCAGCATTTT.

The sample holds a few counts of this clone. The chain links TRBV6-4 to TRBJ2-3; TRBD1 matches 8 bases. Germline V gives CDR1 MRHNA, CDR2 SNTAGT. The CDR3 is 14 amino acids. V shed 5 bases, J shed 2 bases, and the junction held 3 bases outside the gene matches. CDR3: CASSYQGATDTQYF. CDR3 sequence (DNA): TGTGCCAGCAGTTATCAGGGGGCCACAGATACGCAGTATTTT.

This chain connects TRBV10-3 to TRBJ1-2; D is undetermined. The ends were cut back, 4 bases at V and 1 base at J, with 7 bases in the middle. The CDR3 runs 13 residues. In germline, CDR1 is ENHRY, CDR2 SYGVKD. The CDR3 loop reads CAISADLNYGYTF. CDR3 coding DNA: TGTGCCATCAGTGCTGACCTTAACTATGGCTACACCTTC.

The rearrangement joins TRBV5-6 to TRBJ1-3, with D possibly TRBD1 on 5 matching bases. The CDR3 covers 13 residues. Germline loops: CDR1 SGHDT, CDR2 YYEEEE. V was clipped by 5 bases and J by 8 bases, with 14 bases between them. Here the CDR3 reads CASRKYGTDTIYF. The CDR3 nucleotides read TGTGCCAGCAGGAAGTACGGGACCGACACCATATATTTT.

The CDR3 is CASTSSRAPANEKLFF. The CDR3 bases are TGTGCCAGCACTTCCTCCAGGGCACCTGCTAATGAAAAACTGTTTTTT. The rearrangement links TRBV7-9 to TRBJ1-4; possibly TRBD1 for D (5 bases). The V and J ends lost 7 bases and 3 bases respectively, with 18 bases between them. There are 16 residues in the CDR3. Germline CDR1 is SEHNR and CDR2 is FQNEAQ (reference sequence). The variable domain in full, with the rest retrieved from reference TRBV7-9 and TRBJ1-4, is DTGVSQNPRHKITKRGQNVTFRCDPISEHNRLYWYRQTLGQGPEFLTYFQNEAQLEKSRLLSDRFSAERPKGSFSTLEIQRTEQGDSAMYLCASTSSRAPANEKLFFGSGTQLSVL.

The rearrangement uses TRBV7-2 and TRBJ2-3; TRBD2 agrees at 7 bases. The CDR3 spans 14 residues. CDR1 and CDR2 from the germline V gene are SGHTA and FQGNSA. With 6 bases clipped from V and 6 bases from J, the junction kept 9 bases outside the gene matches. CDR3 bases: TGTGCCAGCAGGAAAGCGGGGTTGGAGGATACGCAGTATTTT. Its protein is CASRKAGLEDTQYF.

V usage is TRBV7-3 and J usage is TRBJ1-1; no reliable D call. The V gene's germline CDR1 is SGHTA and CDR2 FQGTGA. This CDR3 comprises 13 residues. V was clipped by 3 bases and J by 2 bases, with 7 bases between them. The CDR3 DNA follows: TGTGCCAGCAGCTTGGCACAAAACACTGAAGCTTTCTTT. This codes for CASSLAQNTEAFF. The full variable domain, in which reference TRBV7-3 and TRBJ1-1 provide the parts outside the CDR3, is GAGVSQTPSNKVTEKGKYVELRCDPISGHTALYWYRQSLGQGPEFLIYFQGTGAADDSGLPNDRFFAVRPEGSVSTLKIQRTERGDSAVYLCASSLAQNTEAFFGQGTRLTVV.

The chain is built from TRBV9 and TRBJ2-7; the D call may be TRBD1 or TRBD2 (5 bases each). Trimming cost V 0 bases and J 4 bases, with 14 bases left between them. CDR1 and CDR2 from the germline V gene are SGDLS and YYNGEE. This CDR3 is built from 15 residues. CDR3 bases: TGTGCCAGCAGCGTAGCTGAAGGGACGAAATACGAGCAGTACTTC. Its protein product is CASSVAEGTKYEQYF.

The rearrangement links TRBV28 to TRBJ1-5, with D possibly being TRBD1 (5 bases). Germline V lookup: CDR1 MDHEN, CDR2 SYDVKM. The length of the CDR3 is 15 residues. Trimming removed 3 bases at V and 2 bases at J, with 11 bases between. The CDR3 DNA sequence: TGTGCCAGCAGTTTCCTAGGGGTTGGCAATCAGCCCCAGCATTTT. It translates to CASSFLGVGNQPQHF.

This clone appeared once. The chain links TRBV6-6 to TRBJ2-7; TRBD1 might be the D (6 bases). Germline CDR1 and CDR2: MNHNY and SVGAGI (reference sequence). CDR3 size: 12 residues. The V end was cut by 6 bases, the J end by 2 bases, with 8 bases between. As DNA, the CDR3 is TGTGCCAGCAGCGACAGGACCTACGAGCAGTACTTC. It specifies CASSDRTYEQYF.

The V and J genes are TRBV7-9 and TRBJ2-3; 7 nucleotides align to TRBD1. The CDR3 is 13 residues long. The V and J ends lost 10 bases and 2 bases, in that order; junction bases with no gene match: 6. Germline V gene sequence: CDR1 SEHNR, CDR2 FQNEAQ (reference sequence). The CDR3 nucleotides read TGTGCCATACCGGGACAGAACACAGATACGCAGTATTTT. It yields the protein CAIPGQNTDTQYF.

The genes are TRBV29-1 and TRBJ1-4; perhaps TRBD1 as D (6 bases). Trimming stripped 4 bases from V and 8 bases from J, with 23 bases between. CDR3 length equals 16 residues. Germline-derived CDR1 and CDR2 are SQVTM and ANQGSEA. The DNA of the CDR3 is TGCAGCGTTGCTTCGTTTTTCGGGGGGCGCGGAGAAAAACTGTTTTTT. This sequence encodes CSVASFFGGRGEKLFF.

The V call is TRBV25-1, the J call TRBJ1-1; maybe TRBD1 (5 bases). Germline CDR1 MGHDK, CDR2 SYGVNS. Trimming pared 5 bases from V and 10 bases from J, leaving 11 bases between. The CDR3 extends over 11 amino acids. CDR3 residues: CASSRGSSAFF. The CDR3 coding sequence is TGTGCCAGCAGTCGGGGGTCTTCAGCTTTCTTT. Looking up the rest from reference TRBV25-1 and TRBJ1-1 gives the full variable domain: EADIYQTPRYLVIGTGKKITLECSQTMGHDKMYWYQQDPGMELHLIHYSYGVNSTEKGDLSSESTVSRIRTEHFPLTLESARPSHTSQYLCASSRGSSAFFGQGTRLTVV.

This chain links TRBV15 with TRBJ1-1; D is uncertain. This CDR3 has 13 amino acids. The germline V gene has CDR1 LNHNV and CDR2 YYDKDF (reference sequence). Trimming shortened V by 2 bases and J by 7 bases, and 11 bases separated the two germline ends. The CDR3 region is CATSRLNSGEAFF. CDR3 in DNA: TGTGCCACCAGCAGACTAAACTCGGGTGAAGCTTTCTTT.